This TCR beta chain was obtained from a study of blood T cell repertoires in COVID-19. Study overall: Nucleic acid was either cDNA or gDNA, and it came from T cells, B-cell-depleted T cells, or PBMCs.

The repertoire was sequenced with immunoSEQ multiplex PCR; TCRdb's copy has only in-frame clones and lacks some. The repertoire consists of about 60,000 clones, with 88% occurring once and the leading ten covering roughly 4%. Germline CDR1 and CDR2: LNHNV and YYDKDF (reference sequence). Deletions cut 0 bases from V and 6 bases from J, with 9 bases between. The CDR3 sequence is 13 residues long. This TCR was recovered from a man in his fifties or sixties with active COVID-19. The chain joins TRBV15 to TRBJ2-7; D remains ambiguous. The sample taken for sequencing was peripheral blood. This chain's CDR3 is CATSREDWSEQYF. For the CDR3, the DNA is TGTGCCACCAGCAGAGAAGATTGGAGCGAGCAGTACTTC.